The T cell receptor beta chain described here comes from a study of blood T cells in healthy people across ages. The study, taken as a whole, reports: It was not possible, with unsorted PBMCs, to conclusively compare naive and antigen-experienced cells. Roughly linearly, TCR beta diversity per million T cells fell as age increased. When set beside aged donors, long-lived donors presented more naive CD4+ cells and higher diversity.

To note about this clonotype: Antigen specificity is unknown. A read error may be the cause here, since a much bigger clone is one base away.

This CDR3 is 14 amino acids long. J lost 11 bases, V lost 4 bases, and 12 bases had no gene match. The V gene's germline CDR1 is MNHEY and CDR2 SVGAGI. Together with a sample-barcoded 5' primer, a J-beta primer mix was included in a second PCR lasting about 7 to 12 cycles. Tagging of each cDNA molecule was performed by a template-switch adaptor with 12 random nucleotides. TCRdb reprocessed the 5' RACE reads with MiXCR, giving one entry per CDR3 protein. The sample consists of fewer than 700,000 distinct CDR3 sequences, around 48% of them appearing once. This chain joins TRBV6-5 and TRBJ2-5; TRBD2 aligns across 8 bases. Material: blood. The receptor was isolated from a man aged 80 or over in good health. The CDR3 protein is CASSFPGLDHEQYF. As DNA, the CDR3 is TGTGCCAGCAGTTTTCCGGGACTAGACCATGAGCAGTACTTC.